Below, 21 T cell receptor beta chains from the same sample are listed, as sequenced in a study of T cell responses to AZD1222 COVID-19 vaccine. The data were produced by immunoSEQ multiplex PCR, yet TCRdb's version contains in-frame clones alone and is incomplete. The repertoire holds roughly 100,000 clones, roughly nine tenths seen once, with about 48% in the top ten. This material consisted of peripheral blood, taken on day 0 of AZD1222 vaccination. All receptors come from an adult in good health.

The count of this clone is one. The CDR3 DNA reads TGTGCCAGCAGCCCCAGGAGGGAACGCGAGCAGTACTTC. It yields the protein CASSPRREREQYF. The chain uses TRBV7-2 and TRBJ2-7, with D perhaps matching TRBD2 (6 bases). Trimming took 5 bases from V and 6 from J, leaving 14 bases between them. Germline lookup yields CDR1 SGHTA and CDR2 FQGNSA. The CDR3 covers 13 residues.

The V and J genes are TRBV7-3 and TRBJ2-1, with D maybe TRBD1 (5 bases). Looked up from germline, CDR1 is SGHTA and CDR2 is FQGTGA. The V and J ends lost 4 bases and 8 bases respectively, with 12 bases between them. The CDR3 loop spans 13 amino acids. The CDR3 here is CASSSRQWDEQFF. CDR3 DNA sequence: TGTGCCAGCAGCTCGCGACAGTGGGATGAGCAGTTCTTC.

The chain links TRBV10-3 to TRBJ2-7, with D possibly matching TRBD2 (6 bases). There are 13 residues in the CDR3. Germline loops: CDR1 ENHRY, CDR2 SYGVKD. The ends were cut back, 4 bases at V and 3 bases at J, with 10 bases in the middle. The CDR3 loop reads CAISGRELYEQYF. The CDR3, as DNA: TGTGCCATCAGTGGGCGGGAACTCTACGAGCAGTACTTC.

V and J are TRBV5-6 and TRBJ2-7; D is possibly TRBD1 (5 bases). Germline CDR1 reads SGHDT; CDR2 reads YYEEEE. Trimming shortened V by 4 bases and J by 2 bases, and 13 bases separated the two germline ends. The CDR3 runs to 14 residues. The DNA for the CDR3 is TGTGCCAGCAGCGTACAGGCCGGTACCTACGAGCAGTACTTC. Translating gives CASSVQAGTYEQYF.

The chain couples TRBV19 to TRBJ1-5; 11 bases map to TRBD1. Trimming at V came to 3 bases and at J to 7 bases, leaving 8 bases not matched to a gene. The CDR3 runs 16 residues. Germline V gene sequence: CDR1 LNHDA, CDR2 SQIVND (reference sequence). In DNA, the CDR3 is TGTGCCAGTAGTATGGGTAGGACAGGGGGCGAACAGCCCCAGCATTTT. Encoded protein: CASSMGRTGGEQPQHF.

Only one count was recorded for this clone. The gene calls are TRBV27 and TRBJ1-2; TRBD1 agrees at 9 bases. Germline V CDR1 and CDR2: MNHEY, SMNVEV (reference sequence). This CDR3 spans 13 amino acids. The trim removed 5 bases at V and 8 bases at J, leaving 6 bases unmatched. The CDR3 DNA reads TGTGCCAGCAGTCTTACAGGGGGCAAGGGCTACACCTTC. Residues: CASSLTGGKGYTF.

V usage is TRBV4-1 and J usage is TRBJ2-7, with D possibly being TRBD1 or TRBD2 (5 bases each). Germline V gene data show CDR1 as MGHRA and CDR2 as YSYEKL. Trimming pared 2 bases from V and 0 bases from J, leaving 14 bases between. The CDR3 runs to 16 residues. For the CDR3, the DNA is TGCGCCAGCAGCCAACCGGGACGGTCCAGCTCCTACGAGCAGTACTTC. It yields the protein CASSQPGRSSSYEQYF.

As concerns this clone: The sample holds other DNA sequences that translate to the same CDR3. The chain has TRBV19 and TRBJ1-2; the match to TRBD1 covers 9 bases. The CDR3 runs to 13 residues. The trim removed 3 bases at V and 7 bases at J, leaving 3 bases unmatched. The germline CDR1 and CDR2 sequences are LNHDA and SQIVND (reference sequence). The CDR3 is CASSIGTGSGYTF. In nucleotides, the CDR3 is TGTGCCAGTAGTATCGGGACAGGGAGTGGCTACACCTTC.

The chain has TRBV7-9 and TRBJ2-7, with 9 bases fitting TRBD2. With V trimmed by 6 bases and J by 2 bases, 8 bases remained unmatched. CDR1 is SEHNR and CDR2 is FQNEAQ in the germline V gene (reference sequence). CDR3 length: 15 amino acids. The chain's CDR3 is CASSLVAGAPYEQYF. CDR3 nucleotides: TGTGCCAGCAGTCTAGTAGCGGGAGCTCCCTACGAGCAGTACTTC.

The gene calls are TRBV14 and TRBJ2-5; possibly TRBD1 or TRBD2 for D (5 bases each). V shed 0 bases and J shed 5 bases, with 10 bases lying between them. Germline values: CDR1 SGHDN, CDR2 FVKESK. This CDR3 is built from 14 residues. The chain's CDR3 is CASSQDRGGETQYF. Here the CDR3 DNA reads TGTGCCAGCAGCCAAGATCGGGGCGGGGAGACCCAGTACTTC. The entire variable domain, with the rest obtained from reference TRBV14 and TRBJ2-5, is as follows: EAGVTQFPSHSVIEKGQTVTLRCDPISGHDNLYWYRRVMGKEIKFLLHFVKESKQDESGMPNNRFLAERTGGTYSTLKVQPAELEDSGVYFCASSQDRGGETQYFGPGTRLLVL.

The chain is built from TRBV19 and TRBJ2-1; the D is unclear. There are 13 residues in the CDR3. Germline lookup yields CDR1 LNHDA and CDR2 SQIVND (reference sequence). The germline V and J ends were trimmed by 1 base and 6 bases, with 7 bases remaining between them. For the CDR3, the DNA is TGTGCCAGTAGTATAGGACTCACCAATGAGCAGTTCTTC. Encoded protein: CASSIGLTNEQFF.

The chain couples TRBV6-2 or TRBV6-3 to TRBJ2-5; 7 positions agree with TRBD1. Germline loops: CDR1 MNHEY, CDR2 SVGEGT. This CDR3 spans 15 amino acids. Losses at the gene ends were 4 bases for V and 5 bases for J; bases not matched to a gene: 10. The CDR3: CASSSLTGSGETQYF. The CDR3 bases are TGTGCCAGCAGTTCCCTGACAGGGTCGGGGGAGACCCAGTACTTC.

This clone has a handful of counts. V is TRBV6-5 and J is TRBJ2-2; 7 positions agree with TRBD1. Per germline, CDR1 MNHEY and CDR2 SVGAGI. The CDR3 is made up of 15 amino acids. Unmatched junction bases numbered 5, after V lost 2 bases and J lost 5 bases. The CDR3 protein is CASSYTTGATGELFF. The CDR3 nucleotides are TGTGCCAGCAGTTACACAACAGGGGCTACCGGGGAGCTGTTTTTT.

The J gene is TRBJ1-5, the V gene TRBV28; D unclear. The germline V and J ends were trimmed by 5 bases and 6 bases, with 20 bases remaining between them. Looked up from germline, CDR1 is MDHEN and CDR2 is SYDVKM. The CDR3 spans 16 residues. This CDR3 reads CASSPRGGPVFQPQHF. The DNA for the CDR3 is TGTGCCAGCAGTCCCCGCGGAGGGCCAGTCTTTCAGCCCCAGCATTTT.

This clone was counted only a few times. The V call is TRBV7-9, the J call TRBJ1-1; D is unclear. The V gene lost 3 bases and the J gene lost 2 bases, with 7 bases spanning the gap. Germline loops: CDR1 SEHNR, CDR2 FQNEAQ (reference sequence). The CDR3 contains 13 residues. The chain's CDR3 is CASSFNINTEAFF. The CDR3, as DNA: TGTGCCAGCAGCTTTAATATAAACACTGAAGCTTTCTTT.

The V call is TRBV7-2, the J call TRBJ1-5; D gene unclear. The V end was cut by 1 base, the J end by 1 base, with 17 bases between. CDR1 and CDR2 from the germline V gene are SGHTA and FQGNSA. This CDR3 has 18 amino acids. In nucleotides, the CDR3 is TGTGCCAGCAGCTTAGAAGGAGTTGGGAGGCTGAGCAATCAGCCCCAGCATTTT. Translation: CASSLEGVGRLSNQPQHF.

The genes are TRBV19 and TRBJ1-1; tentatively, D is TRBD1 (5 bases). This CDR3 has 16 amino acids. Trimming stripped 3 bases from V and 0 bases from J, with 14 bases between. Germline values: CDR1 LNHDA, CDR2 SQIVND (reference sequence). The DNA for the CDR3 is TGTGCCAGTAGTATCGGGACCGGGAGTATGAACACTGAAGCTTTCTTT. This translates into CASSIGTGSMNTEAFF.

The chain couples TRBV10-1 to TRBJ2-7; D is ambiguous. CDR1 and CDR2 (germline): WNHNN, SYGVQD (reference sequence). Trimming left V 0 bases short and J 2 bases short, with 8 bases between. CDR3 length equals 14 residues. The DNA of the CDR3 is TGCGCCAGCAGTGAGTCTCGGCCACCCTACGAGCAGTACTTC. This sequence encodes CASSESRPPYEQYF.

This chain joins TRBV7-2 and TRBJ2-1; 14 nucleotides line up with TRBD2. The CDR3 is made up of 17 amino acids. V trimming: 3 bases; J trimming: 5 bases; junction bases outside the gene matches: 6. CDR1 is SGHTA and CDR2 is FQGNSA in the germline V gene. CDR3 sequence: CASSLSWGLAGDNEQFF. CDR3 DNA sequence: TGTGCCAGCAGCTTGAGTTGGGGACTAGCGGGAGACAATGAGCAGTTCTTC.

The V call is TRBV15, the J call TRBJ2-1; 13 nucleotides line up with TRBD2. The germline CDR1 and CDR2 sequences are LNHNV and YYDKDF (reference sequence). The CDR3 contains 16 residues. V gave up 5 bases and J gave up 9 bases; unmatched junction bases: 10. CDR3: CATSAYGLAGAPEQFF. CDR3 coding DNA: TGTGCCACCAGCGCATACGGACTAGCGGGAGCGCCTGAGCAGTTCTTC.

V is TRBV2 and J is TRBJ2-7; TRBD2 aligns across 12 bases. The CDR3 totals 15 residues. Unmatched junction bases numbered 7, after V lost 3 bases and J lost 7 bases. Germline V CDR1 and CDR2: SNHLY, FYNNEI. The DNA of the CDR3 is TGTGCCAGCAGTGAGTGGGGACTAGCGGGCGAAGAGCAGTACTTC. It encodes CASSEWGLAGEEQYF.